This TCR beta chain was sequenced in a study of T cell changes during pregnancy in multiple sclerosis. Libraries were prepared by immunoSEQ multiplex PCR; TCRdb keeps only in-frame clonotypes and omits some of them. The sample lists fewer than 85,000 clones; about 94% were seen once. Trimming took 6 bases from V and 1 from J, leaving 15 bases between them. Germline-derived CDR1 and CDR2 are SGHKS and YYEKEE (reference sequence). The CDR3 has 15 residues. Specimen: peripheral blood, collected in the first trimester of pregnancy. The chain links TRBV5-5 to TRBJ2-3, with D maybe TRBD2 (6 bases). This receptor was identified in a female donor in good health, enrolled as a control in a pregnancy study. The chain's CDR3 is CASMLGSGGTDTQYF. In DNA, the CDR3 is TGTGCCAGCATGTTAGGTTCGGGGGGCACAGATACGCAGTATTTT. The entire variable domain, with the rest obtained from reference TRBV5-5 and TRBJ2-3, is as follows: DAGVTQSPTHLIKTRGQQVTLRCSPISGHKSVSWYQQVLGQGPQFIFQYYEKEERGRGNFPDRFSARQFPNYSSELNVNALLLGDSALYLCASMLGSGGTDTQYFGPGTRLTVL.